A selection of T cell receptor beta chains follows, all from one sample in a study of blood T cell repertoires in COVID-19. The method was immunoSEQ multiplex PCR; TCRdb's version includes in-frame clones alone and lacks a portion of them. The table shows 210,000 or so clones, with around 81% occurring only once. The sequencing sample was made of PBMCs or T cells enriched from blood (not recorded which). The receptors shown here come from a woman between 50 and 59 years old with acute COVID-19. Each CDR3 is given with its conserved first and last residue. Fields, in order: clone size, D gene, J gene, V gene, CDR3 DNA, CDR3 protein. A D gene is named only where the DNA matches it firmly. Clone size is not always given. Where it is, it says once, few, many or a class for expanded clones.

once | - | TRBJ2-1 | TRBV2 | TGTGCCAGCAGTGTTAGCGAGAGCTCCTACAATGAGCAGTTCTTC | CASSVSESSYNEQFF
many | TRBD2 | TRBJ2-7 | TRBV3-1/TRBV3-2 | TGTGCCAGCAGCCAAGTGGGAGGGCCCGCCAACCCCTACGAGCAGTACTTC | CASSQVGGPANPYEQYF
- | TRBD2 | TRBJ2-7 | TRBV19 | TGTGCCAGTAGTCCGGGGACTAGCGGCTACGAGCAGTACTTC | CASSPGTSGYEQYF
- | - | TRBJ2-5 | TRBV5-1 | TGCGCCAGCAGCTTTACCCTAGCGCAAGAGACCCAGTACTTC | CASSFTLAQETQYF
few | - | TRBJ1-5 | TRBV15 | TGTGCCACCAGCAGATATAGCAATCAGCCCCAGCATTTT | CATSRYSNQPQHF
- | - | TRBJ2-5 | TRBV28 | TGTGCCAGCAGTAACATCCTGAGCCCCGGGGGTGGAGAGACCCAGTACTTC | CASSNILSPGGGETQYF
few | TRBD1 | TRBJ2-1 | TRBV27 | TGTGCCAGCAGTTTCGTGACAGGGCCCTACAATGAGCAGTTCTTC | CASSFVTGPYNEQFF
- | - | TRBJ2-5 | TRBV3-1/TRBV3-2 | TGTGCCAGCAGCCAAGGAGGGACCCAGTACTTC | CASSQGGTQYF
- | TRBD2 | TRBJ2-5 | TRBV28 | TGTGCCAGCAGTTTAACCCGTGCTAGCGGGGAGAAAGAGACCCAGTACTTC | CASSLTRASGEKETQYF
- | - | TRBJ2-3 | TRBV18 | TGTGCCAGCTCACCCCCTCAAATAGACAGGAGCACAGATACGCAGTATTTT | CASSPPQIDRSTDTQYF
- | - | TRBJ1-4 | TRBV5-1 | TGCGCCAGCAGCTTCGGACCGGCGGGCCTTGAAAAACTGTTTTTT | CASSFGPAGLEKLFF
- | TRBD1 | TRBJ1-1 | TRBV19 | TGTGCCAGCGCAACCCTGACAGGGGCTGAAGCTTTCTTT | CASATLTGAEAFF
- | - | TRBJ1-2 | TRBV7-9 | TGTGCCAGCAGCTTATTGCACCGACAGTACTATGGCTACACCTTC | CASSLLHRQYYGYTF
- | TRBD2 | TRBJ2-5 | TRBV11-3 | TGTGCCAGCAGCAATGGACTAGTTGTAGAGACCCAGTACTTC | CASSNGLVVETQYF
- | - | TRBJ2-2 | TRBV3-1/TRBV3-2 | TGTGCCAGCTTCAACGGGGTCGGGGAGCTGTTTTTT | CASFNGVGELFF
- | - | TRBJ2-7 | TRBV7-2 | TGTGCCAGCAGCTCAACCGCCAGGGGATCCGAGCAGTACTTC | CASSSTARGSEQYF
- | - | TRBJ2-7 | TRBV6-5 | TGTGCCAGCAGTTACGGTCCGGGGACCTACGAGCAGTACTTC | CASSYGPGTYEQYF
- | - | TRBJ1-1 | TRBV3-1/TRBV3-2 | TGTGCCAGCAGCCCAAGTTTAGACAGGACGAGGGCTTTCTTT | CASSPSLDRTRAFF
- | - | TRBJ2-7 | TRBV7-8 | TGTGCCAGCAGCCCCCCTGGGCAGGTTGCCACCTACGAGCAGTACTTC | CASSPPGQVATYEQYF
- | TRBD2 | TRBJ2-3 | TRBV7-6 | TGTGCCAGCAGCTTAGAACCAGCGGGGACAGATACGCAGTATTTT | CASSLEPAGTDTQYF
- | - | TRBJ1-5 | TRBV6-5 | TGTGCCAGCAGTTACGGACAGCCGGATCAGCCCCAGCATTTT | CASSYGQPDQPQHF
- | - | TRBJ1-1 | TRBV7-9 | TGTGCCAGCAGCTTACCTCCCGGGATGAACACTGAAGCTTTCTTT | CASSLPPGMNTEAFF
- | - | TRBJ1-5 | TRBV7-9 | TGTGCCAGCAGCTCCACGACAGTCTCTCAGCCCCAGCATTTT | CASSSTTVSQPQHF
few | TRBD1 | TRBJ1-4 | TRBV6-4 | TGTGCCAGCAAGAATCCCGGGACAGGAAAAAAGCTGGGTGAAAAACTGTTTTTT | CASKNPGTGKKLGEKLFF
- | TRBD1 | TRBJ1-2 | TRBV27 | TGTGCCAGCAGTTCCTCGACAGGGGGCCACTATGGCTACACCTTC | CASSSSTGGHYGYTF
few | TRBD2 | TRBJ2-3 | TRBV4-3 | TGCGCCAGCAGCCAACTACTAGCGGCGACGACAGATACGCAGTATTTT | CASSQLLAATTDTQYF
- | - | TRBJ1-2 | TRBV5-4 | TGTGCCAGCAGCTTGGGGCAGAACGCTGGCTACACCTTC | CASSLGQNAGYTF
- | - | TRBJ2-7 | TRBV19 | TGTGCCAGTGGGATGGGGGGAGAAAGGGAGCAGTACTTC | CASGMGGEREQYF
- | TRBD1 | TRBJ1-2 | TRBV6-2/TRBV6-3 | TGTGCCAGCAGCCCCTTCTACCCCGGGACAGGGAGGAGCTATGGCTACACCTTC | CASSPFYPGTGRSYGYTF
- | TRBD2 | TRBJ2-7 | TRBV7-2 | TGTGCCAGCAGCTTAGGCCCCGAGACTAGCGGGGGCCTCTCCTACGAGCAGTACTTC | CASSLGPETSGGLSYEQYF
- | - | TRBJ2-3 | TRBV21-1 | TGTGCCAGCAGCACCGGGACTAGCGGGAAACTTACAGATACGCAGTATTTT | CASSTGTSGKLTDTQYF
- | - | TRBJ2-2 | TRBV6-4 | TGTGCCAGCAGTGCTACCCAGAACACCGGGGAGCTGTTTTTT | CASSATQNTGELFF
few | - | TRBJ1-4 | TRBV11-2 | TGTGCCAGCAGCATCGGGGGTGCTAATGAAAAACTGTTTTTT | CASSIGGANEKLFF
- | - | TRBJ1-5 | TRBV6-5 | TGTGCCAGCAGACGACAGGTGTATAGCAATCAGCCCCAGCATTTT | CASRRQVYSNQPQHF
once | - | TRBJ2-5 | TRBV3-1/TRBV3-2 | TGTGCCAGCAGCCAAAAGCCCCTAGGAGGAGCTCAAGAGACCCAGTACTTC | CASSQKPLGGAQETQYF
- | - | TRBJ2-5 | TRBV12-3/TRBV12-4 | TGTGCCAGCAGTTTTCGGGGAGAGACCCAGTACTTC | CASSFRGETQYF
- | TRBD1 | TRBJ2-3 | TRBV28 | TGTGCCAGCAGTTTGGCGGGGACAGGGGGCGGCACAGATACGCAGTATTTT | CASSLAGTGGGTDTQYF
- | TRBD1 | TRBJ1-5 | TRBV5-1 | TGCGCCAGCAGCTTGGATGGACAGGGTGGCAATCAGCCCCAGCATTTT | CASSLDGQGGNQPQHF
few | TRBD2 | TRBJ2-7 | TRBV7-6 | TGTGCCAGCAGCCCGCGGACTAGCGGGAAGGGATACGAGCAGTACTTC | CASSPRTSGKGYEQYF
- | - | TRBJ2-7 | TRBV19 | TGTGCCAGTAGTATCGAGGCAGGGGGGAGGTACGAGCAGTACTTC | CASSIEAGGRYEQYF
- | TRBD2 | TRBJ2-3 | TRBV7-9 | TGTGCCAGCAGCACGGGACTAGCGGGGGCCCGCACAGATACGCAGTATTTT | CASSTGLAGARTDTQYF
- | - | TRBJ2-1 | TRBV30 | TGTGCAGGAGGAGGCTACAATGAGCAGTTCTTC | CAGGGYNEQFF
- | - | TRBJ1-1 | TRBV9 | TGTGCCAGCAGCCCTACAGGGATTACTGAAGCTTTCTTT | CASSPTGITEAFF
- | - | TRBJ1-4 | TRBV5-1 | TGCGCCAGCAGTTCGGGGGTCGGAGAAAAACTGTTTTTT | CASSSGVGEKLFF
- | - | TRBJ2-6 | TRBV11-3 | TGTGCCAGCAGCTTAGTCGGGGGGCAGGGGGCCAACGTCCTGACTTTC | CASSLVGGQGANVLTF
- | - | TRBJ1-1 | TRBV18 | TGTGCCAGCTCACCAATTGCGTTTGGGCAGGGCTCTGAAGCTTTCTTT | CASSPIAFGQGSEAFF
- | - | TRBJ2-7 | TRBV20-1 | TGCAGTGCTAGTCGTGGGGGCCCCACCTACGAGCAGTACTTC | CSASRGGPTYEQYF
many | - | TRBJ2-5 | TRBV11-2 | TGTGCCAGCAGCTTAGGGGATGGGGTCTCGGACAGACAAGAGACCCAGTACTTC | CASSLGDGVSDRQETQYF
- | - | TRBJ2-7 | TRBV29-1 | TGCAGCGTTGGTGGCCAGGGGAAGGCATACGAGCAGTACTTC | CSVGGQGKAYEQYF